One sample yielded the 32 T cell receptor beta chains listed below, sequenced in a study of blood T cell repertoires in COVID-19. Sequencing was performed with immunoSEQ multiplex PCR; in TCRdb, only in-frame clones are kept and a portion is missing. The table records 150,000 to 200,000 clones, about 82% of them present only once. Sequenced sample: peripheral blood. These receptors were obtained from a woman in her 30s with acute or convalescent COVID-19.

The J gene is TRBJ2-3, the V gene TRBV5-5, with 7 bases lining up with TRBD1. CDR1 is SGHKS and CDR2 is YYEKEE in the germline V gene (reference sequence). This CDR3 has 17 amino acids. V lost 4 bases, J lost 2 bases, and 13 bases stayed unmatched. Here the CDR3 reads CASSLGAGTEDTDTQYF. The CDR3 region has the DNA TGTGCCAGCAGCCTGGGGGCCGGGACAGAGGACACAGATACGCAGTATTTT.

The V and J genes are TRBV5-4 and TRBJ2-1; 13 bases are shared with TRBD2. The length of the CDR3 is 15 residues. Germline V gene sequence: CDR1 SGHNT, CDR2 YYREEE (reference sequence). V shed 5 bases and J 5 bases; nucleotides not matched to a gene: 4. The CDR3 coding sequence is TGTGCCAGCAGTTCGACTAGCGGGGGGAACAATGAGCAGTTCTTC. Its translation is CASSSTSGGNNEQFF.

V is TRBV27 and J is TRBJ2-1, with a weak D call TRBD2 (6 bases). Germline CDR1 MNHEY, CDR2 SMNVEV (reference sequence). The CDR3 is 15 amino acids. V lost 3 bases to trimming and J lost 1 base, with 10 bases between them. In DNA, the CDR3 is TGTGCCAGCAGTTTGGGGAGGACTTCCTACAATGAGCAGTTCTTC. Translated, it gives CASSLGRTSYNEQFF.

The chain links TRBV3-1 (or the pseudogene TRBV3-2) to TRBJ2-7, with TRBD2 identical over 8 bases. V lost 1 base to trimming and J lost 2 bases; unmatched junction nucleotides: 13. The V gene's germline CDR1 is LGHDT and CDR2 YNNKEL (reference sequence). The CDR3 extends over 18 amino acids. This chain's CDR3 is CASSQGPGLGTLPYEQYF. The CDR3 DNA is TGTGCCAGCAGCCAAGGACCGGGACTAGGCACACTACCCTACGAGCAGTACTTC.

The genes are TRBV7-8 and TRBJ2-1, with 7 bases matching TRBD2. The CDR3 totals 17 residues. Germline-derived CDR1 and CDR2 are SGHVS and FQNEAQ. The J segment lost 10 bases and the V segment lost 5 bases, leaving 20 bases of the junction unmatched. CDR3: CASSKKGGRRVIAEQFF. The CDR3 DNA reads TGTGCCAGCAGCAAGAAGGGCGGGAGACGGGTTATCGCCGAGCAGTTCTTC.

This clone was detected only a few times. Here the CDR3 reads CASSPTQGVDSPLHF. CDR3 DNA sequence: TGTGCCAGCAGCCCGACGCAGGGGGTAGATTCACCCCTCCACTTT. The chain combines TRBV5-4 with TRBJ1-6; 7 bases agree with TRBD1. The germline V gene has CDR1 SGHNT and CDR2 YYREEE (reference sequence). V lost 4 bases and J lost 8; bases outside the gene matches: 9. There are 15 residues in the CDR3.

V is TRBV11-2 and J is TRBJ2-3, with D tentatively TRBD2 (6 bases). Trimming cost V 5 bases and J 5 bases, with 17 bases left between them. The CDR3 runs 15 residues. The germline CDR1 and CDR2 sequences are SGHAT and FQNNGV. Here the CDR3 reads CASSVRPGVKDTQYF. The DNA for the CDR3 is TGTGCCAGCAGCGTTCGTCCGGGGGTAAAAGATACGCAGTATTTT.

The chain recombines TRBV4-3 with TRBJ2-6; D is unclear. Germline loops: CDR1 LGHNA, CDR2 YSLEER. With 0 bases removed from V and 4 bases from J, the gap between germline ends came to 7 bases. This CDR3 is built from 15 residues. DNA of the CDR3: TGCGCCAGCAGCCAAGATCACACAGGGGCCAACGTCCTGACTTTC. Its protein is CASSQDHTGANVLTF.

This chain joins TRBV30 and TRBJ1-4, with D maybe TRBD1 (6 bases). Trimming cost V 4 bases and J 7 bases, with 16 bases left between them. CDR3 length equals 14 residues. In germline, CDR1 is GTSNPN, CDR2 SVGIG (reference sequence). This CDR3 reads CAWTAGAVAEKLFF. CDR3 nucleotides: TGTGCCTGGACCGCGGGGGCAGTGGCTGAAAAACTGTTTTTT.

The chain recombines TRBV7-9 with TRBJ1-1, with D maybe TRBD1 (6 bases). With 4 bases removed from V and 11 bases from J, the gap between germline ends came to 20 bases. CDR1 is SEHNR and CDR2 is FQNEAQ in the germline V gene (reference sequence). The CDR3 spans 14 residues. CDR3 in amino acids: CASSSSRQAMKAFF. CDR3 in DNA: TGTGCCAGCAGCTCGTCCAGACAGGCGATGAAGGCTTTCTTT. Based on the CDR3 plus reference TRBV7-9 and TRBJ1-1, the full variable domain is DTGVSQNPRHKITKRGQNVTFRCDPISEHNRLYWYRQTLGQGPEFLTYFQNEAQLEKSRLLSDRFSAERPKGSFSTLEIQRTEQGDSAMYLCASSSSRQAMKAFFGQGTRLTVV.

CDR3 in amino acids: CASSPLLGRGAAGELFF. The CDR3 DNA is TGTGCCAGCAGCCCCTTACTGGGCCGGGGGGCGGCCGGGGAGCTGTTTTTT. The rearrangement uses TRBV3-1 (or the pseudogene TRBV3-2) and TRBJ2-2; D is perhaps TRBD2 (7 bases). The V gene's germline CDR1 is LGHDT and CDR2 YNNKEL (reference sequence). The CDR3 spans 17 residues. Trimming took off 4 bases at V and 6 bases at J, with 21 bases between the two ends.

The chain uses TRBV11-1 and TRBJ2-3, with 9 nucleotides matching TRBD2. Germline lookup yields CDR1 SGHAT and CDR2 FQDESV (reference sequence). The CDR3 totals 16 residues. V was clipped by 5 bases and J by 2 bases; unmatched bases: 8. CDR3 DNA sequence: TGTGCCAGCAGCCATGGGGGCGGGGGGGCCACAGATACGCAGTATTTT. Translated: CASSHGGGGATDTQYF.

The chain combines TRBV28 with TRBJ1-5; D gene ambiguous. The V gene lost 7 bases and the J gene lost 7 bases, with 11 bases spanning the gap. The CDR3 is 12 residues long. The germline gives CDR1 MDHEN, CDR2 SYDVKM. In DNA form, the CDR3 reads TGTGCCAGCACCCTCGTCCCCCAGCCCCAGCATTTT. Translated: CASTLVPQPQHF.

The CDR3 loop reads CASSSPSLAGGFYEQYF. DNA of the CDR3: TGTGCCAGCAGCTCTCCTTCACTAGCGGGGGGCTTCTACGAGCAGTACTTC. V and J are TRBV6-2 or TRBV6-3 and TRBJ2-7; 12 bases line up with TRBD2. V shed 6 bases and J 3 bases; nucleotides not matched to a gene: 12. The CDR3 is 17 amino acids. Germline loops: CDR1 MNHEY, CDR2 SVGEGT.

V usage is TRBV28 and J usage is TRBJ2-1, with D perhaps TRBD1 (6 bases). CDR3 length equals 15 residues. Per germline, CDR1 MDHEN and CDR2 SYDVKM. The V gene lost 8 bases and the J gene lost 6 bases, with 20 bases spanning the gap. The DNA for the CDR3 is TGTGCCAGCGGAACTTCCTTCTGGGGGCGCAATGAGCAGTTCTTC. Protein: CASGTSFWGRNEQFF.

CDR3 sequence: CASSTRQVPGEGTQYF. CDR3 in DNA: TGTGCCAGCAGCACACGTCAGGTCCCCGGGGAGGGGACCCAGTACTTC. The genes are TRBV9 and TRBJ2-5; 7 bases agree with TRBD2. The junction had 16 bases not matched to a gene; V was cut back by 4 bases and J by 7 bases. Per the germline V gene, CDR1 is SGDLS and CDR2 is YYNGEE. CDR3 length: 16 amino acids.

The chain uses TRBV7-9 and TRBJ1-5; 7 bases map to TRBD1. CDR1 SEHNR and CDR2 FQNEAQ come from the germline V gene (reference sequence). This CDR3 comprises 14 residues. The J segment lost 10 bases and the V segment lost 4 bases, leaving 10 bases of the junction unmatched. The CDR3 nucleotides are TGTGCCAGCAGCTGGACAGGAGCCGATCTACCCCAGCATTTT. Amino acids: CASSWTGADLPQHF.

There are a few counts of this clone. This rearrangement joins TRBV6-2 or TRBV6-3 to TRBJ1-5; 7 bases are a match to TRBD1. Germline-derived CDR1 and CDR2 are MNHEY and SVGEGT. Trimming took 2 bases from V and 7 from J; bases not matched to a gene: 8. This CDR3 region has 15 residues. CDR3 nucleotides: TGTGCCAGCAGTTACGATGACAGGGCGGGGCAGCCCCAGCATTTT. Translating gives CASSYDDRAGQPQHF.

The rearrangement uses TRBV19 and TRBJ2-1; TRBD1 might be the D (5 bases). This CDR3 is 11 amino acids long. Germline CDR1 and CDR2: LNHDA and SQIVND (reference sequence). The ends were cut back, 5 bases at V and 9 bases at J, with 8 bases in the middle. The CDR3 loop is CASSDSGEQFF. In DNA, the CDR3 is TGTGCCAGTAGTGACAGTGGTGAGCAGTTCTTC.

The chain carries TRBV4-3 and TRBJ2-1, with D unresolved. The CDR3 has 16 amino acids. Germline V lookup: CDR1 LGHNA, CDR2 YSLEER. V was trimmed by 4 bases and J by 0 bases, leaving 13 bases between them. CDR3 coding DNA: TGCGCCAGCAGCCCCACGACGCGGAGCTCCTACAATGAGCAGTTCTTC. Translated, it gives CASSPTTRSSYNEQFF.

V gene TRBV3-1 (or the pseudogene TRBV3-2) combines with J gene TRBJ2-7; D ambiguous. The CDR3 totals 15 residues. Trimming shortened V by 0 bases and J by 3 bases, and 12 bases separated the two germline ends. Germline V lookup: CDR1 LGHDT, CDR2 YNNKEL (reference sequence). The CDR3 bases are TGTGCCAGCAGCCAAGATTTCAGAAACTACTACGAGCAGTACTTC. The encoded protein is CASSQDFRNYYEQYF.

The chain uses TRBV28 and TRBJ1-4, with D uncertain. The CDR3 is 14 amino acids. The germline gives CDR1 MDHEN, CDR2 SYDVKM. V was pared by 8 bases and J by 7 bases, with 17 bases between. CDR3 coding DNA: TGTGCCAGCCTTAATTATGGTGAGGGTGAAAAACTGTTTTTT. This sequence encodes CASLNYGEGEKLFF.

This chain uses TRBV27 with TRBJ1-1; 8 bases align to TRBD1. Germline CDR1 and CDR2: MNHEY and SMNVEV (reference sequence). V lost 2 bases, J lost 0 bases, and 8 bases stayed unmatched. The CDR3 contains 17 residues. DNA of the CDR3: TGTGCCAGCAGTTTACAGGGGGCGTTCGGAATGAACACTGAAGCTTTCTTT. Amino acid sequence: CASSLQGAFGMNTEAFF.

CDR3 DNA: TGTGCCAGCAGCTTGAATATAGTCCCAGATACGCAGTATTTT. This translates into CASSLNIVPDTQYF. The gene calls are TRBV5-4 and TRBJ2-3; no clear D gene. Trimming shortened V by 1 base and J by 4 bases, and 10 bases separated the two germline ends. Germline CDR1 is SGHNT and CDR2 is YYREEE (reference sequence). This CDR3 comprises 14 residues.

DNA of the CDR3: TGTGCCAGCAGTTACGCGGGGGCCTACACCGGGGAGCTGTTTTTT. This codes for CASSYAGAYTGELFF. The chain employs TRBV6-6 and TRBJ2-2; D perhaps matches TRBD2 (7 bases). This CDR3 has 15 residues. Trimming removed 2 bases at V and 3 bases at J, with 10 bases between. CDR1 and CDR2 (germline): MNHNY, SVGAGI (reference sequence).

V gene TRBV28 combines with J gene TRBJ1-1; the match to TRBD1 covers 7 bases. The CDR3 totals 13 residues. Germline CDR1 reads MDHEN; CDR2 reads SYDVKM. V shed 8 bases and J 4 bases; nucleotides not matched to a gene: 7. The CDR3 DNA is TGTGCCAGCGCAGAGGGGGCGCCCACTGAAGCTTTCTTT. Translation gives CASAEGAPTEAFF.

The rearrangement uses TRBV6-6 and TRBJ2-2, with TRBD1 matching over 9 bases. The CDR3 spans 15 residues. Germline CDR1 MNHNY, CDR2 SVGAGI (reference sequence). The V gene end was trimmed by 5 bases and the J gene end by 7 bases; junction bases not matched to a gene: 8. CDR3 protein: CASSQRQGDNGELFF. The CDR3 nucleotides are TGTGCCAGCAGTCAGAGACAGGGGGATAACGGGGAGCTGTTTTTT.

This clone is medium-sized by share. The chain recombines TRBV5-1 with TRBJ1-5; D is possibly TRBD1 (6 bases). In germline, CDR1 is SGHRS, CDR2 YFSETQ. The CDR3 spans 13 residues. Trimming removed 2 bases from V and 5 bases from J, with 8 bases in between. The CDR3, as DNA: TGCGCCAGCAGCTTTGAGGGGGATCAGCCCCAGCATTTT. It translates to CASSFEGDQPQHF.

This sequence joins TRBV28 and TRBJ2-3; 14 nucleotides agree with TRBD2. The CDR3 has 20 residues. From germline, CDR1 is MDHEN and CDR2 SYDVKM. The V segment lost 0 bases and the J segment 0 bases; nucleotides outside the gene matches: 8. This chain's CDR3 is CASSLWTSGRADYSTDTQYF. The DNA for the CDR3 is TGTGCCAGCAGTTTATGGACTAGCGGGAGGGCAGACTATAGCACAGATACGCAGTATTTT.

This clone came up a few times. V usage is TRBV27 and J usage is TRBJ2-7; 10 positions agree with TRBD1. Germline CDR1 is MNHEY and CDR2 is SMNVEV (reference sequence). After removal of 5 bases from V and 3 bases from J, the junction contained 7 bases not matched to a gene. This CDR3 spans 15 amino acids. The chain's CDR3 is CASSVTGGSVYEQYF. The CDR3 bases are TGTGCCAGCAGTGTGACAGGGGGCAGTGTCTACGAGCAGTACTTC.

The J gene is TRBJ2-3, the V gene TRBV6-6, with 10 bases fitting TRBD2. The CDR3 totals 18 residues. The junction had 15 bases not matched to a gene; V was cut back by 5 bases and J by 4 bases. Germline V CDR1 and CDR2: MNHNY, SVGAGI (reference sequence). CDR3 sequence reads: CASSPEREGLFLPDTQYF. The CDR3 DNA is TGTGCCAGCAGTCCAGAGCGGGAGGGCTTGTTTCTACCAGATACGCAGTATTTT.

The chain carries TRBV7-9 and TRBJ1-4; 9 nucleotides agree with TRBD1. The CDR3 is 15 residues long. With 6 bases clipped from V and 8 bases from J, the junction kept 10 bases outside the gene matches. Germline V gene sequence: CDR1 SEHNR, CDR2 FQNEAQ (reference sequence). In DNA, the CDR3 is TGTGCCAGCAGTTTTCACAGGGGGCCGGGGGAAAAACTGTTTTTT. This encodes CASSFHRGPGEKLFF.